A single sample gave rise to the 9 T cell receptor beta chains below, sequenced in a study of cytomegalovirus exposure and HLA in healthy donors. The PCR used 60 Vbeta and 13 Jbeta primers. Clones were read by immunoSEQ multiplex PCR, and TCRdb kept only the in-frame ones, dropping some. This table has 100,000 to 150,000 clones, 80% to 90% appearing once. Sequenced: PBMCs. These receptors came from a woman in her 40s in good health and CMV-seropositive.

The rearrangement uses TRBV9 and TRBJ2-3; no definite D call. V lost 2 bases, J lost 11 bases, and 15 bases lay in between. Germline CDR1 and CDR2: SGDLS and YYNGEE. This CDR3 has 13 residues. CDR3 amino acids: CASSVSGSILQYF. The CDR3 DNA reads as TGTGCCAGCAGCGTGTCAGGTAGTATTCTGCAGTATTTT.

The gene calls are TRBV6-1 and TRBJ1-3, with 9 positions matching TRBD1. The germline gives CDR1 MNHNS, CDR2 SASEGT. The CDR3 consists of 15 residues. The V segment lost 7 bases and the J segment 4 bases; nucleotides outside the gene matches: 8. Here the CDR3 DNA reads TGTGCCAGCATAAAAGGACAGGGGACGGGAAACACCATATATTTT. Translating it yields CASIKGQGTGNTIYF.

V and J are TRBV5-1 and TRBJ2-1; 7 bases are shared with TRBD2. J gave up 8 bases and V 4 bases, and 12 bases lay outside the gene matches. CDR1 and CDR2 from the germline V gene are SGHRS and YFSETQ. The CDR3 loop spans 15 amino acids. The CDR3 DNA reads TGCGCCAGCAGCGGGTGGGCTAGCGGCGGGGATGAGCAGTTCTTC. Protein: CASSGWASGGDEQFF.

This chain links TRBV7-6 with TRBJ2-1, with 7 bases identical to TRBD2. The germline CDR1 and CDR2 sequences are SGHVS and FNYEAQ. The CDR3 covers 12 residues. The ends lost 6 bases at V and 5 bases at J; junction bases unmatched: 1. As DNA, the CDR3 is TGTGCCAGCAGTGGGACTAACAATGAGCAGTTCTTC. The encoded protein is CASSGTNNEQFF.

The genes are TRBV11-3 and TRBJ1-1, with TRBD1 as a possible D gene (6 bases). V was pared by 3 bases and J by 11 bases, with 19 bases between. Germline-derived CDR1 and CDR2 are SGHNT and YENEEA. The CDR3 sequence is 14 residues long. The CDR3 nucleotides are TGTGCCAGCAGCTTTCAGGGGAAACACAGGGAGGCTTTCTTT. Translating it yields CASSFQGKHREAFF. Full variable domain (rest looked up from reference TRBV11-3 and TRBJ1-1): EAGVVQSPRYKIIEKKQPVAFWCNPISGHNTLYWYLQNLGQGPELLIRYENEEAVDDSQLPKDRFSAERLKGVDSTLKIQPAELGDSAVYLCASSFQGKHREAFFGQGTRLTVV.

The rearrangement joins TRBV2 to TRBJ1-5, with D hard to call. This CDR3 spans 14 amino acids. Germline CDR1 reads SNHLY; CDR2 reads FYNNEI. V was clipped by 0 bases and J by 6 bases, with 9 bases between them. CDR3 sequence (DNA): TGTGCCAGCAGTGAAGCGCTTCCGGGTCAGCCCCAGCATTTT. This translates into CASSEALPGQPQHF.

The chain has TRBV10-3 and TRBJ2-5; D not resolved. The J call could be wrong; TRBJ2-7 is a better fit for the DNA end. CDR1 is ENHRY and CDR2 is SYGVKD in the germline V gene. The CDR3 is made up of 12 amino acids. The CDR3 is CAISFSSYEQYF. The CDR3 region has the DNA TGTGCCATTAGTTTTTCCTCCTACGAGCAGTACTTC.

The chain carries TRBV5-1 and TRBJ2-2; D is unresolved. The CDR3 has 16 amino acids. Trimming pared 0 bases from V and 5 bases from J, leaving 14 bases between. CDR1 and CDR2 from the germline V gene are SGHRS and YFSETQ. The chain's CDR3 is CASSLESSPVTGELFF. CDR3 sequence (DNA): TGCGCCAGCAGCTTGGAGAGTAGCCCAGTTACCGGGGAGCTGTTTTTT.

V is TRBV7-2 and J is TRBJ2-5, with 7 bases aligning to TRBD2. Trimming took 5 bases from V and 1 from J; bases not matched to a gene: 10. Germline CDR1 reads SGHTA; CDR2 reads FQGNSA. There are 16 residues in the CDR3. Written as DNA, the CDR3 is TGTGCCAGCAGCCCGGGAGCGGGAAGGGTCCAAGAGACCCAGTACTTC. It translates to CASSPGAGRVQETQYF. Supplemented by reference TRBV7-2 and TRBJ2-5, the full variable domain reads GAGVSQSPSNKVTEKGKDVELRCDPISGHTALYWYRQSLGQGLEFLIYFQGNSAPDKSGLPSDRFSAERTGGSVSTLTIQRTQQEDSAVYLCASSPGAGRVQETQYFGPGTRLLVL.